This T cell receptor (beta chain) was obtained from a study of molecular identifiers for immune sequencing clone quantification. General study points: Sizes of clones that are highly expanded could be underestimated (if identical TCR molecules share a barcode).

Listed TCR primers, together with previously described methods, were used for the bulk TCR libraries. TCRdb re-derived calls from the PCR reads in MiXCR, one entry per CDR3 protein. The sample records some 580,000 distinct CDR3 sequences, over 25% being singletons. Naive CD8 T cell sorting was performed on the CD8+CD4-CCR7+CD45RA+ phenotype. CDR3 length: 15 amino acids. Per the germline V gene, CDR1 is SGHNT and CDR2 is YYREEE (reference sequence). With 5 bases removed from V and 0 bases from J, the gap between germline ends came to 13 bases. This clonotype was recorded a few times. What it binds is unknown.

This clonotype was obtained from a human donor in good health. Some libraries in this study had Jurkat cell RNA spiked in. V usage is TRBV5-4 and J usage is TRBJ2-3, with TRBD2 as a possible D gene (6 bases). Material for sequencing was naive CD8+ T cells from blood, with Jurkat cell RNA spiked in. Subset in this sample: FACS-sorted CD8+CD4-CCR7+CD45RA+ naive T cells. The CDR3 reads CASRIWGTSTDTQYF. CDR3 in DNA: TGTGCCAGCAGAATATGGGGGACTAGCACAGATACGCAGTATTTT.